This is a list of T cell receptor beta chains from one sample in a study of T cells in Graves' hyperthyroidism and ophthalmopathy. TCRdb fed the multiplex PCR reads into MiXCR, producing one record per CDR3 protein. The sample contains nearly 600,000 distinct CDR3 sequences, 12% to 15% of which appear only once. The sample was blood. Every receptor here comes from a young woman with Graves' ophthalmopathy. CDR3s leave out the opening cysteine and the closing phenylalanine or tryptophan.

CDR3 length | V gene | CDR3 protein
14 | TRBV27 | ASSLGSGQGLGEQY
14 | TRBV27 | ASSHQTGQISYEQY
15 | TRBV11-2 | ASSLIGGTGAHTEAF
13 | TRBV6-1 | ASTEQGAGNQPQH
11 | TRBV5-1 | ASSPDKGDGYT
11 | TRBV19 | ASTGLERDTQY
9 | TRBV27 | ASSRLGIQY
13 | TRBV5-6 | ASSTLAGGRETQY
13 | TRBV5-1 | ASSLGGGANYGYT
13 | TRBV10-3 | AISQPGHRNTEAF
13 | TRBV11-2 | ASSLERTTYYEQY
12 | TRBV12-5 | ASGSYTGSQPQH
12 | TRBV3-1 | ASSLGTDNEKLF
12 | TRBV7-6 | ASSSRDAFYEQY
11 | TRBV2 | ASTWGGNYGYT
10 | TRBV20-1 | SASRVGSPLH
11 | TRBV7-3 | ASSLEGAAEQY
12 | TRBV7-9 | ASSLDRSRDIQY
14 | TRBV27 | ASSLSVRVSAYEQY
9 | TRBV20-1 | SASKLDEQY
12 | TRBV19 | ASSGGAYTGELF
11 | TRBV7-9 | ASSLAGDEKLF
13 | TRBV5-1 | ASSLSPGVQETQY
13 | TRBV12-3/TRBV12-4 | ASSPLTGVNYGYT
14 | TRBV6-1 | ASSVSRVIGNQPQH
13 | TRBV28 | ASSPKQRYQETQY
10 | TRBV29-1 | SAGTWGYGYT
14 | TRBV30 | AWSVHSSGGYNEQF
10 | TRBV29-1 | SGGDSNQPQH
14 | TRBV28 | ASRRLAEPSLNEQF
14 | TRBV2 | ASGNPTGFSNEKLF
13 | TRBV7-9 | ASSLPGQLSYEQY
14 | TRBV9 | ASSVNQGNGQETQY
17 | TRBV5-1 | ASRIDGLAGGSVYNEQF
14 | TRBV3-1 | ASSPIGGAPVIGYT
11 | TRBV6-1 | ASSERGGTEAF
13 | TRBV5-8 | ASSPGRGGNEKLF
14 | TRBV7-9 | ASSLGRDATNEKLF
11 | TRBV2 | ASTDQGPQPQH
12 | TRBV28 | ASRMTSGNNEQF
13 | TRBV30 | AWVPTGVAYNEQF
13 | TRBV7-8 | ASSLGAGPSYEQY